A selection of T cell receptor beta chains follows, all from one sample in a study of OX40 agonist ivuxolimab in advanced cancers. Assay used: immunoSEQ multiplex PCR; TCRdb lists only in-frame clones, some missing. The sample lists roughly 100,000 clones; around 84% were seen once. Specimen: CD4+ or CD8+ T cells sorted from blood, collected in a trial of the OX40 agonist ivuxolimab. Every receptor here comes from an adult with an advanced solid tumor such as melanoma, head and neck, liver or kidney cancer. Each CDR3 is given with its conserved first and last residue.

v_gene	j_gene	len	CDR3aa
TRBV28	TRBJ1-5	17	CASSLSGTGRRNQPQHF
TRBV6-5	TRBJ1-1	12	CASRNRFTEAFF
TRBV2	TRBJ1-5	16	CASSVQGGMSNQPQHF
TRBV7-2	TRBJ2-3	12	CASSFASDTQYF
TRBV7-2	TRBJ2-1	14	CASSHSTGNNEQFF
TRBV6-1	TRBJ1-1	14	CASSGRQGGTEAFF
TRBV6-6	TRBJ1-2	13	CASSYTGSYGYTF
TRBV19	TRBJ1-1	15	CASSISPGENTEAFF
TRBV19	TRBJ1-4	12	CASRTGYGKLFF
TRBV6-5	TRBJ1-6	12	CASGHRHSPLHF
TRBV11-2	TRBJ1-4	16	CASSLGSGQGVGKLFF
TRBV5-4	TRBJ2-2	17	CASSSLGLGTNTGELFF
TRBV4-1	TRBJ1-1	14	CASSREGMNTEAFF
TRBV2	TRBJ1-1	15	CASSETGGRNTEAFF
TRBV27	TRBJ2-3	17	CASSLGTDSYTPGSQYF
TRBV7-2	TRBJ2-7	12	CASSSQDYEQYF
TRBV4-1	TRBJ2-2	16	CASSPIETTNTGELFF
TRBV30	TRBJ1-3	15	CAWSWGASSGNTIYF
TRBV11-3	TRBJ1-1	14	CASSLGHGNTEAFF
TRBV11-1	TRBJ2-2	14	CASSSQGAGGELFF
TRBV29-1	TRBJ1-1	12	CSVAGDGAEAFF
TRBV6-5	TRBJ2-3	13	CASRRDFQDTQYF
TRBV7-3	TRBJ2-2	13	CASSTQGPGELFF
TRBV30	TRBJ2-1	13	CGIGTGRFNEQFF
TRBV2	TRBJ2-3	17	CASSELSGGAAGDTQYF
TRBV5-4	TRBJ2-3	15	CASSLEGGWTDTQYF
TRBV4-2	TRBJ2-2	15	CASSQAGFHTGELFF
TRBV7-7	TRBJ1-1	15	CASSYASGKNTEAFF
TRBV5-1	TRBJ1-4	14	CASSLGQGNEKLFF
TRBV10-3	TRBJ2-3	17	CATSGGPDNPSTDTQYF
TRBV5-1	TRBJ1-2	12	CASSESHYGYTF
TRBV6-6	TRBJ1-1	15	CASSPVSIQGLEAFF
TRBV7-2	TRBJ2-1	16	CASSLGSGGSYNEQFF
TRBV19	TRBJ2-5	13	CASSIGSQETQYF
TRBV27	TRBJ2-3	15	CASNPLYSSTDTQYF
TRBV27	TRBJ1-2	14	CASRAVGEDYGYTF
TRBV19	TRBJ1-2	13	CASRRDSNYGYTF
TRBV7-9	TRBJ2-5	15	CASSSGQGFQETQYF
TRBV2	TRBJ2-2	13	CASSRGRTGELFF
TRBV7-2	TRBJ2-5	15	CASSQTSGGAETQYF
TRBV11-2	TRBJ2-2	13	CASSLRSPGELFF
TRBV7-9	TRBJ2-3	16	CASSLGLAGWADTQYF
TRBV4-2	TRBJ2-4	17	CASSQGGQALAKNIQYF
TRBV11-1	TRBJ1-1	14	CASSLSGGNTEAFF
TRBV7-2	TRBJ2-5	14	CASSSSGWVETQYF
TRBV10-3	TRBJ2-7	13	CAISEIGIDEQYF
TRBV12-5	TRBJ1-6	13	CASGDSGLTPLHF
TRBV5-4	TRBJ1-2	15	CASSSRTGGIYGYTF
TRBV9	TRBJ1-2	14	CASSVGGQNYGYTF
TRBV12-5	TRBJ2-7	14	CASGLEQGPYEQYF
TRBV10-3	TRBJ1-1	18	CAISEGLRGSRGDTEAFF
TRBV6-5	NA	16	CASSYAGTGPPYEQYF
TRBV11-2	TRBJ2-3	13	CASSPALGDTQYF
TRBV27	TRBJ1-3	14	CASSLSGRRDTIYF
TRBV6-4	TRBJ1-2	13	CASSEIEGYGYTF
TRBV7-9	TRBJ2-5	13	CASSFGGRETQYF
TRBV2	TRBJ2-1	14	CASSRIDSYNEQFF